This T cell receptor (beta chain) derives from a study of persistence of HIV-infected CD4 T cells. Overall study findings and caveats: Degenerate expanded CDR3beta sequences were enriched among CMV- and Gag-responding cells.

Overlapping HIV-1 Gag 15-mer peptides at approximately 0.96 ug per peptide per mL were used. CD40L/CD69 double-negative CD45RO-high memory CD4+ T cells were collected. The immunoSEQ assay was version 4, run in survey mode. Profiling relied on immunoSEQ multiplex PCR, and the TCRdb table lists in-frame clones only, not all of them. Of about 64,000 clones listed, roughly 77% are singletons. This clone was picked up a small number of times. Its antigen is not identified. V lost 0 bases, J lost 11 bases, and 12 bases lay in between. CDR3 length equals 14 residues. Germline V gives CDR1 SGDLS, CDR2 YYNGEE. This specimen was CD4+ T cells sorted from PBMCs after approximately 18-hour stimulation, taken from a patient who received antiretroviral therapy. This sequence originates from an adult man with HIV who was CMV-seropositive. The chain recombines TRBV9 with TRBJ1-6; D is uncertain. This CDR3 reads CASSVENEGAPLHF. CDR3 in DNA: TGTGCCAGCAGCGTAGAAAATGAAGGAGCACCCCTCCACTTT.